This is a list of T cell receptor beta chains from one sample in a study of human T cells and chemical hapten exposure. TCRdb reprocessed the reads with MiXCR, giving one entry per CDR3 protein. The repertoire holds about 120,000 distinct CDR3 sequences, with 8.5% as singletons. Specimen: whole blood. Receptors originate from a human donor in good health. Some clones in this sample may be carry-over from other donors' samples. Both conserved end residues are part of each CDR3. The D gene is left open where the match is weak. The size entry is marked missing in some rows and otherwise reads once, few, many or a size class.

DNA,CDR3,D,J,length,V,size
TGTGCCAGCAGTGAATTGGAAAGGGACTCCTACGAGCAGTACTTC,CASSELERDSYEQYF,-,TRBJ2-7,15,TRBV25-1,few
TGTGCCAGCAGCATCACCGGGACAGGGATGAACACTGAAGCTTTCTTT,CASSITGTGMNTEAFF,TRBD1,TRBJ1-1,16,TRBV7-2,few
TGTGCCAGCAGCGGGGGACTAGCGGGATCTAGCACAGATACGCAGTATTTT,CASSGGLAGSSTDTQYF,TRBD2,TRBJ2-3,17,TRBV9,-
TGCGCCAGCAGCCAAGAAATAGCGGGGAGCACAGATACGCAGTATTTT,CASSQEIAGSTDTQYF,TRBD2,TRBJ2-3,16,TRBV4-3,many
TGTGCCAGCAGTGACTCCCCGGGACAGGGGTACGAGCAGTACTTC,CASSDSPGQGYEQYF,TRBD1,TRBJ2-7,15,TRBV25-1,-
TGTGCCAGCAGCGCGGGACAGGGAAACTACGAGCAGTACTTC,CASSAGQGNYEQYF,TRBD1,TRBJ2-7,14,TRBV13,few
TGTGCCAGCAGTTACTCGGACGGGACAGGGGGCGCTGAAGCTTTCTTT,CASSYSDGTGGAEAFF,TRBD1,TRBJ1-1,16,TRBV6-6,-
TGTGCCAGCAGTACACCACAGGGGGCTTCAAGCAATCAGCCCCAGCATTTT,CASSTPQGASSNQPQHF,TRBD1,TRBJ1-5,17,TRBV6-2/TRBV6-3,many
TGTGCCAGCGATCGATATCGGGGGACAGGGATAGACGGCTACACCTTC,CASDRYRGTGIDGYTF,TRBD1,TRBJ1-2,16,TRBV2,-
TGTGCCATCAAGGGGGCCTTCTACACAGATACGCAGTATTTT,CAIKGAFYTDTQYF,TRBD1,TRBJ2-3,14,TRBV10-3,once
TGTGCCAGCAGCTCCCGGACGTTAGATGGCTACACCTTC,CASSSRTLDGYTF,-,TRBJ1-2,13,TRBV7-2,few
TGTGCCAGCAGTGAAGTTCAGCGGGGGAGCTCCTACGAGCAGTACTTC,CASSEVQRGSSYEQYF,TRBD2,TRBJ2-7,16,TRBV2,few
TGTGCCAGCAGCTTAGCCCCCCGAGGGGGCGGCTTGTACAATGAGCAGTTCTTC,CASSLAPRGGGLYNEQFF,TRBD1,TRBJ2-1,18,TRBV7-6,-
TGTGCCAGCAGTTTGACATCGAGCAATGAGCAGTTCTTC,CASSLTSSNEQFF,-,TRBJ2-1,13,TRBV12-3/TRBV12-4,many
TGTGCTAGTGGTCCCCGGGACAGGGAGAGAAATGAGCAGTTCTTC,CASGPRDRERNEQFF,TRBD1,TRBJ2-1,15,TRBV12-5,many
TGTGCCAGCAGCTCAGGGACTAGCGGGAGGGCCAGCTCCTACAATGAGCAGTTCTTC,CASSSGTSGRASSYNEQFF,TRBD2,TRBJ2-1,19,TRBV7-9,-